Presented here are 9 T cell receptor beta chains from one specimen sequenced in a study of blood T cell repertoires in COVID-19. Repertoires were generated with immunoSEQ multiplex PCR, while TCRdb's copy carries only in-frame clones and drops some. Altogether fewer than 250,000 clones are present, over 80% being singletons, with the ten largest covering under 3%. Sequencing was done on a sample of peripheral blood. These receptors all stem from a woman in her seventies with active or convalescent COVID-19.

This rearrangement joins TRBV11-1 to TRBJ2-7, with TRBD2 identical over 8 bases. The CDR3 runs to 15 residues. V dropped 2 bases and J dropped 6; count of bases not matched to a gene: 9. The germline CDR1 and CDR2 sequences are SGHAT and FQDESV (reference sequence). The CDR3 DNA reads TGTGCCAGCAGCTTAAGGGCGGGAGGCCTCCTCGAGCAGTACTTC. This codes for CASSLRAGGLLEQYF.

V and J are TRBV10-3 and TRBJ1-1; TRBD1 is a possible D gene (6 bases). The CDR3 consists of 13 residues. Per germline, CDR1 ENHRY and CDR2 SYGVKD. The V gene lost 0 bases and the J gene lost 4 bases, with 6 bases spanning the gap. CDR3 DNA sequence: TGTGCCATCAGTGAGTCAGGGGGCACTGAAGCTTTCTTT. Encoded protein: CAISESGGTEAFF.

The chain is built from TRBV2 and TRBJ1-1; unclear D gene. V lost 7 bases and J 1 base, leaving 10 bases between the germline ends. The germline gives CDR1 SNHLY, CDR2 FYNNEI. The CDR3 consists of 13 residues. DNA for the CDR3: TGTGCCAGCAATTTAGAAGAGAACACTGAAGCTTTCTTT. The encoded protein is CASNLEENTEAFF.

The rearrangement links TRBV28 to TRBJ1-1, with no clear D. This CDR3 comprises 10 residues. The germline gives CDR1 MDHEN, CDR2 SYDVKM. The CDR3: CGSIGAEAFF. CDR3 coding DNA: TGTGGGAGCATTGGCGCTGAAGCTTTCTTT.

The V call is TRBV3-1 (or the pseudogene TRBV3-2), the J call TRBJ1-5; maybe TRBD1 (6 bases). The CDR3 is 13 residues long. CDR1 is LGHDT, CDR2 YNNKEL, per germline (reference sequence). The ends were cut back, 4 bases at V and 7 bases at J, with 11 bases in the middle. The CDR3 nucleotides read TGTGCCAGCAGCCCAACAGGGCTCCAGCCCCAGCATTTT. Protein product: CASSPTGLQPQHF.

DNA of the CDR3: TGTGCCAGCAGGTCGACAGGGATGAATTCACCCCTCCACTTT. Encoded protein: CASRSTGMNSPLHF. The V and J genes are TRBV7-9 and TRBJ1-6, with TRBD1 identical over 7 bases. This CDR3 has 14 amino acids. The germline V gene has CDR1 SEHNR and CDR2 FQNEAQ (reference sequence). J lost 7 bases, V lost 6 bases, and 6 bases had no gene match.

The rearrangement uses TRBV18 and TRBJ2-7; 9 nucleotides align to TRBD1. CDR1 and CDR2 (germline): KGHSH, LQKENI. V lost 3 bases and J lost 1; bases outside the gene matches: 1. The CDR3 length is 14 residues. For the CDR3, the DNA is TGTGCCAGCTCACCGGACAGGGGATCCTACGAGCAGTACTTC. Translation gives CASSPDRGSYEQYF.

This chain joins TRBV19 and TRBJ2-3; a weak D match, TRBD2 (6 bases). V was trimmed by 6 bases and J by 2 bases, leaving 15 bases between them. The CDR3 spans 15 residues. Germline V gene data show CDR1 as LNHDA and CDR2 as SQIVND (reference sequence). CDR3 sequence: CASRIPGLNTDTQYF. Here the CDR3 DNA reads TGTGCCAGTAGGATTCCGGGACTTAACACAGATACGCAGTATTTT.

CDR3 coding DNA: TGTGCCAGCAGTCATGGGACTAGTTCACCAGCGAACACCGGGGAGCTGTTTTTT. This codes for CASSHGTSSPANTGELFF. The V and J genes are TRBV7-2 and TRBJ2-2; 8 bases line up with TRBD2. The J segment lost 0 bases and the V segment lost 6 bases, leaving 12 bases of the junction unmatched. Germline CDR1 reads SGHTA; CDR2 reads FQGNSA. The CDR3 is made up of 18 amino acids.